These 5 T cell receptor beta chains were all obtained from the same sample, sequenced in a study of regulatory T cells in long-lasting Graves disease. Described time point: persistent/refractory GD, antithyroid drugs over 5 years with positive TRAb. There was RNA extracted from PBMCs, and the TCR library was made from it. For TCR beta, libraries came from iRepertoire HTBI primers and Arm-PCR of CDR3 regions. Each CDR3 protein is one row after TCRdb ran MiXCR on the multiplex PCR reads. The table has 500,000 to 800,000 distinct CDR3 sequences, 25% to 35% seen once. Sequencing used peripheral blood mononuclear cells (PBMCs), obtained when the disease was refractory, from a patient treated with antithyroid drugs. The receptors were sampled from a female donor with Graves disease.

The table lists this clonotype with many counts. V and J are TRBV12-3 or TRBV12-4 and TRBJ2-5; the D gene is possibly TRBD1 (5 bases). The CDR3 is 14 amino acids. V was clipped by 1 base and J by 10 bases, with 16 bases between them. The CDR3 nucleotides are TGTGCCAGCAGTTTAGAGGGGCTAGGGTTGGACCAGTACTTC. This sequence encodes CASSLEGLGLDQYF.

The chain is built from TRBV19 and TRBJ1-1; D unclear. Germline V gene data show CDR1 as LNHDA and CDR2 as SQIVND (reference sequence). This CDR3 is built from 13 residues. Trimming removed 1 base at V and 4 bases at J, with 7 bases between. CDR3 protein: CASSIVKGTEAFF. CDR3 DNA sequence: TGTGCCAGTAGTATAGTTAAGGGCACTGAAGCTTTCTTT.

CDR3: CSVQDRDSNQPQHF. The DNA for the CDR3 is TGCAGCGTCCAGGACAGAGATAGCAATCAGCCCCAGCATTTT. This chain links TRBV29-1 with TRBJ1-5, with TRBD1 as a possible D gene (6 bases). CDR1 is SQVTM, CDR2 ANQGSEA, per germline. The CDR3 length is 14 residues. The V gene lost 6 bases and the J gene lost 0 bases, with 12 bases spanning the gap.

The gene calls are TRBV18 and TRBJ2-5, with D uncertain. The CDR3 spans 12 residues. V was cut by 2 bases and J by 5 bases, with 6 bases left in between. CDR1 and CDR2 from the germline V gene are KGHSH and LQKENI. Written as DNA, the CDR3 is TGTGCCAGCTCACCAGATCCCGAGACCCAGTACTTC. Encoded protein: CASSPDPETQYF.

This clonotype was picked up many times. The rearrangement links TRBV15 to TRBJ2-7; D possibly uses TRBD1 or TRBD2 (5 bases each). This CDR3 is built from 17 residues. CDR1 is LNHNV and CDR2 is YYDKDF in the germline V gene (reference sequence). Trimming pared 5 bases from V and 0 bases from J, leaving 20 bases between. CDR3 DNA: TGTGCCACCAGCGTAGAGCGTTGGGGGATAAGCTCCTACGAGCAGTACTTC. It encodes CATSVERWGISSYEQYF.